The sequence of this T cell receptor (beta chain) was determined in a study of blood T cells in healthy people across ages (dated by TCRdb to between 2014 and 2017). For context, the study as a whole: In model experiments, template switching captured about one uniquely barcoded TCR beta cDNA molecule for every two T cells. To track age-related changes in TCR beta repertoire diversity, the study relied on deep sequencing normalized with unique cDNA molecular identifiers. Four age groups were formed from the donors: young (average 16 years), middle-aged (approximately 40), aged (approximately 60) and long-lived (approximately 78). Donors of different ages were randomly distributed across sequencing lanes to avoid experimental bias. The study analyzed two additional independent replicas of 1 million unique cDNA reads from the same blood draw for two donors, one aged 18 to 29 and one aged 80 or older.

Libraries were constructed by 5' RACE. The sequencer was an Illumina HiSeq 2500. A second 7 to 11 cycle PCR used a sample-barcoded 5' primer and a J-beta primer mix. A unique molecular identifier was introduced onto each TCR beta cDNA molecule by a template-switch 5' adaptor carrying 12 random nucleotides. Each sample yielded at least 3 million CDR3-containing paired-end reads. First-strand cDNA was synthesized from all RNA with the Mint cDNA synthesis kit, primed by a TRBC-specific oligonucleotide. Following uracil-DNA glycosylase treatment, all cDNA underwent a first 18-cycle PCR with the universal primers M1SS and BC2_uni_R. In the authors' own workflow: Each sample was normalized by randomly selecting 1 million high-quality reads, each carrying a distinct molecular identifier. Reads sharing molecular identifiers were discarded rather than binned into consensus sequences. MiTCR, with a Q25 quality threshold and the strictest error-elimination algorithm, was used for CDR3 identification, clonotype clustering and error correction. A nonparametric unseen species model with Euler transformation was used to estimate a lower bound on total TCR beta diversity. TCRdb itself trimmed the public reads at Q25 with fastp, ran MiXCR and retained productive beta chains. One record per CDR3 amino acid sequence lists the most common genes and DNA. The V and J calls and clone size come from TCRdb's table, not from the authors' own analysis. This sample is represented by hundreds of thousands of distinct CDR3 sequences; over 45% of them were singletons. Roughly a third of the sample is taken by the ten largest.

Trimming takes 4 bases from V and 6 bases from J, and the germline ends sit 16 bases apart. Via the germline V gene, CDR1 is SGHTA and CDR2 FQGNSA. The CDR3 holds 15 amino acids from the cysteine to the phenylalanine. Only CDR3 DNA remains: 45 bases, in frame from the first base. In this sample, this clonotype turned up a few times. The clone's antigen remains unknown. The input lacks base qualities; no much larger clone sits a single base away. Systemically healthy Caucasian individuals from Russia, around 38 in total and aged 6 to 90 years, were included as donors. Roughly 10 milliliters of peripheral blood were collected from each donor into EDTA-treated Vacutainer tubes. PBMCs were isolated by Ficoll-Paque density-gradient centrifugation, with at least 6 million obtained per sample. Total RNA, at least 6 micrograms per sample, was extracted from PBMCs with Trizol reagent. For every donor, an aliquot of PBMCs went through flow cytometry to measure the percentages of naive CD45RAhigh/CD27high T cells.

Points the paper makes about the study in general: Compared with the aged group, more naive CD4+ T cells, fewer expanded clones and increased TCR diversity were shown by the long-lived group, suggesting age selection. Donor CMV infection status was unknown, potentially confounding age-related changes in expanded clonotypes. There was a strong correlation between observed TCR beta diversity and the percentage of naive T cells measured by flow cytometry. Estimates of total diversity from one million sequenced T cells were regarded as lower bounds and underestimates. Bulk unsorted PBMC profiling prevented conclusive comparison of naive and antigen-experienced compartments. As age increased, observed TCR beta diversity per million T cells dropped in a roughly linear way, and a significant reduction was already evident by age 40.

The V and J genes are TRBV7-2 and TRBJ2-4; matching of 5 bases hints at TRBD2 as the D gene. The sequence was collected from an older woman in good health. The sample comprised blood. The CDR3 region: CASSSPASAGNIQYF. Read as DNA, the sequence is TGTGCCAGCAGCTCGCCCGCTAGTGCGGGAAACATTCAGTACTTC.